Listed below are T cell receptor beta chains from one sample, sequenced in a study of STAT5B mutations in CD4+ large granular lymphocyte leukemia. The assay was immunoSEQ multiplex PCR, and TCRdb's table has in-frame clones only and misses some. The data hold tens of thousands of clones, with roughly 80% observed a single time. Sequencing was done on a sample of CD4+ T cells from blood buffy coats. The receptors were gathered from a human donor in good health. CDR3s include the opening cysteine and the closing phenylalanine or tryptophan. A D gene is named only where the DNA matches it firmly. Clone size is not always given. Where it is, it says once, few, many or a class for expanded clones.

j_gene | abundance | d_gene | v_gene | CDR3aa | CDR3nt
TRBJ1-1 | NA | TRBD1 | TRBV28 | CASSLNRGAVNTEAFF | TGTGCCAGCAGCCTGAACAGGGGGGCAGTGAACACTGAAGCTTTCTTT
TRBJ2-7 | NA | NA | TRBV4-3 | CASSQVLRYEQYF | TGCGCCAGCAGCCAAGTCCTAAGGTACGAGCAGTACTTC
TRBJ1-5 | NA | TRBD1 | TRBV27 | CASSLYGTGVWSNQPQHF | TGTGCCAGCAGTTTATATGGGACAGGGGTATGGAGCAATCAGCCCCAGCATTTT
TRBJ1-1 | NA | NA | TRBV10-1 | CASSSDKNTEAFF | TGCGCCAGCAGTTCCGACAAGAACACTGAAGCTTTCTTT
TRBJ2-7 | NA | TRBD2 | TRBV6-6 | CASSYSGGKIYEQYF | TGTGCCAGCAGTTACTCGGGAGGGAAGATCTACGAGCAGTACTTC
TRBJ1-1 | NA | NA | TRBV7-8 | CASSLNQYLEAFF | TGTGCCAGCAGCTTAAATCAGTACCTTGAAGCTTTCTTT
TRBJ2-7 | NA | TRBD2 | TRBV5-1 | CASSLAVAGGPAYEQYF | TGCGCCAGCAGCTTGGCGGTAGCGGGAGGGCCCGCCTACGAGCAGTACTTC
TRBJ2-7 | NA | TRBD2 | TRBV6-5 | CASSATSGSYEQYF | TGTGCCAGCAGTGCGACTAGCGGGAGCTACGAGCAGTACTTC
TRBJ1-4 | NA | NA | TRBV5-1 | CASSPLGLVGEKLFF | TGCGCCAGCAGCCCCCTGGGCCTTGTCGGTGAAAAACTGTTTTTT
TRBJ2-5 | once | NA | TRBV7-2 | CASSSQGGETQYF | TGTGCCAGCAGCTCCCAAGGGGGAGAGACCCAGTACTTC
TRBJ2-7 | NA | NA | TRBV28 | CASRFGDRRSYEQYF | TGTGCCAGCAGATTCGGCGACAGGCGCTCCTACGAGCAGTACTTC
TRBJ1-5 | few | NA | TRBV2 | CASMGEANQPQHF | TGTGCCAGCATGGGGGAGGCCAATCAGCCCCAGCATTTT
TRBJ2-1 | NA | NA | TRBV23-1 | CASSRGRSSYNEQFF | TGCGCCAGCAGTCGTGGGAGATCGTCCTACAATGAGCAGTTCTTC
TRBJ1-1 | NA | TRBD1 | TRBV2 | CASCCTPGQTWNTEAFF | TGTGCCAGCTGTTGTACCCCGGGACAGACCTGGAACACTGAAGCTTTCTTT
TRBJ2-7 | NA | TRBD1 | TRBV7-2 | CASSAAQDRGYEQYF | TGTGCCAGCAGCGCCGCCCAGGACAGGGGCTACGAGCAGTACTTC
TRBJ2-7 | NA | NA | TRBV5-1 | CASSFDSTNEQYF | TGCGCCAGCAGCTTTGACAGCACCAACGAGCAGTACTTC
TRBJ2-2 | NA | NA | TRBV7-9 | CASSLVVAGELFF | TGTGCCAGCAGCTTAGTCGTCGCCGGGGAGCTGTTTTTT
TRBJ2-7 | once | TRBD2 | TRBV28 | CASSRLAGSYEQYF | TGTGCCAGCAGCCGACTAGCGGGGTCCTACGAGCAGTACTTC
TRBJ2-1 | NA | TRBD2 | TRBV7-9 | CASSSPNVLAVSYNEQFF | TGTGCCAGCAGCTCCCCGAATGTACTAGCGGTTTCCTACAATGAGCAGTTCTTC
TRBJ2-5 | NA | NA | TRBV4-1 | CASSQDVRGPEETQYF | TGCGCCAGCAGCCAAGATGTGCGGGGGCCGGAAGAGACCCAGTACTTC
TRBJ2-7 | NA | NA | TRBV30 | CARSVNIGYEQYF | TGTGCCCGGAGTGTAAATATTGGGTACGAGCAGTACTTC
TRBJ2-4 | once | NA | TRBV27 | CASSSVGQNIQYF | TGTGCCAGCAGTTCCGTTGGACAAAACATTCAGTACTTC
TRBJ2-7 | NA | NA | TRBV10-1 | CASSKGQGGHEQYF | TGCGCCAGCAGTAAGGGGCAGGGTGGACACGAGCAGTACTTC
TRBJ2-1 | NA | TRBD2 | TRBV19 | CASSIDGLAGPYNEQFF | TGTGCCAGTAGTATAGACGGACTAGCGGGACCGTACAATGAGCAGTTCTTC
TRBJ1-3 | NA | NA | TRBV5-5 | CASKEATGNTIYF | TGTGCCAGCAAGGAGGCCACTGGAAACACCATATATTTT
TRBJ2-7 | NA | TRBD2 | TRBV7-9 | CASSLGTSGDEQYF | TGTGCCAGCAGCTTAGGTACTAGCGGAGACGAGCAGTACTTC
TRBJ2-7 | NA | TRBD1 | TRBV28 | CASTSGGHTYEQYF | TGTGCCAGCACCTCAGGGGGCCACACCTACGAGCAGTACTTC
TRBJ1-1 | NA | NA | TRBV30 | CALLGGAVNTEAFF | TGTGCCTTGTTGGGGGGGGCGGTGAACACTGAAGCTTTCTTT
TRBJ1-1 | NA | NA | TRBV5-4 | CASSLAPLTEAFF | TGTGCCAGCAGCTTGGCGCCCCTCACTGAAGCTTTCTTT
TRBJ1-5 | NA | NA | TRBV30 | CAWSLAGATSNQPQHF | TGTGCCTGGAGCTTAGCGGGGGCGACTAGCAATCAGCCCCAGCATTTT
TRBJ1-1 | few | NA | TRBV4-2 | CASSQGVRENTEAFF | TGTGCCAGCAGCCAAGGTGTGAGGGAGAACACTGAAGCTTTCTTT
TRBJ2-7 | NA | NA | TRBV28 | CASRRGSYEQYF | TGTGCCAGCAGACGGGGGTCCTACGAGCAGTACTTC
TRBJ2-7 | NA | NA | TRBV27 | CASSRPGNVYEQYF | TGTGCCAGCAGCCGGCCGGGGAATGTCTACGAGCAGTACTTC
TRBJ2-2 | NA | NA | TRBV6-7 | CASATPGHLPNTGELFF | TGTGCCAGCGCGACTCCGGGACATCTACCCAACACCGGGGAGCTGTTTTTT
TRBJ2-7 | NA | NA | TRBV20-1 | CSAINHEQYF | TGCAGTGCTATAAATCACGAGCAGTACTTC
TRBJ2-3 | NA | TRBD2 | TRBV2 | CASMGLVRDTQYF | TGTGCCAGCATGGGACTAGTAAGAGATACGCAGTATTTT
TRBJ1-2 | few | NA | TRBV28 | CASSPDRENYGYTF | TGTGCCAGCAGTCCCGACCGGGAGAACTATGGCTACACCTTC
TRBJ1-5 | NA | TRBD1 | TRBV2 | CASSKQGALNQPQHF | TGTGCCAGCAGTAAACAGGGGGCTTTGAATCAGCCCCAGCATTTT
TRBJ2-7 | NA | TRBD2 | TRBV5-4 | CASSLPGLANDEQYF | TGTGCCAGCAGCCTACCGGGACTAGCTAACGACGAGCAGTACTTC
TRBJ2-1 | NA | TRBD2 | TRBV19 | CASSPRERPYNEQFF | TGTGCCAGTAGTCCGCGGGAGCGGCCCTACAATGAGCAGTTCTTC
TRBJ1-6 | NA | NA | TRBV2 | CASRQDNSPLHF | TGTGCCAGCAGACAGGACAATTCACCCCTCCACTTT
TRBJ1-1 | NA | NA | TRBV27 | CASSFKGMNTEAFF | TGTGCCAGCAGTTTCAAGGGGATGAACACTGAAGCTTTCTTT
TRBJ1-2 | NA | NA | TRBV21-1 | CASSKFARDYGYTF | TGTGCCAGCAGCAAATTTGCGCGGGACTATGGCTACACCTTC
TRBJ2-7 | NA | TRBD2 | TRBV28 | CASRASGYEQYF | TGTGCCAGCCGGGCTAGCGGCTACGAGCAGTACTTC
TRBJ2-3 | NA | TRBD1 | TRBV29-1 | CSVDWTGSTDTQYF | TGCAGCGTTGACTGGACAGGCTCCACAGATACGCAGTATTTT
TRBJ2-1 | NA | NA | TRBV7-8 | CASSLDSYNEQFF | TGTGCCAGCAGTTTGGACAGCTACAATGAGCAGTTCTTC
TRBJ2-7 | NA | TRBD1 | TRBV28 | CASSPSGTGKYEQYF | TGTGCCAGCAGCCCCTCCGGGACAGGGAAGTACGAGCAGTACTTC
TRBJ2-1 | NA | NA | TRBV30 | CAWSGATRNEQFF | TGTGCCTGGAGTGGAGCGACCCGCAATGAGCAGTTCTTC
TRBJ1-1 | NA | NA | TRBV5-1 | CASGPQNTEAFF | TGCGCCAGCGGCCCGCAGAACACTGAAGCTTTCTTT
TRBJ1-1 | NA | NA | TRBV7-2 | CASSLGDRATEAFF | TGTGCCAGCAGCTTAGGTGACAGAGCCACTGAAGCTTTCTTT
TRBJ2-3 | NA | NA | TRBV2 | CASSIEGGGADTQYF | TGTGCCAGCAGTATCGAGGGAGGTGGGGCAGATACGCAGTATTTT
TRBJ1-3 | NA | NA | TRBV28 | CASSSYDSPSGNTIYF | TGTGCCAGCAGTTCCTATGACTCTCCCTCTGGAAACACCATATATTTT
TRBJ1-2 | NA | TRBD1 | TRBV9 | CASSTSSRGPYYGYTF | TGTGCCAGCTCGACTTCTTCCAGGGGGCCATACTATGGCTACACCTTC
TRBJ2-7 | NA | TRBD2 | TRBV7-9 | CASSLIAGAYEQYF | TGTGCCAGCAGCTTAATAGCGGGAGCCTACGAGCAGTACTTC